Following are 23 T cell receptor beta chains from one sample sequenced in a study of blood T cell repertoires in COVID-19. This table comes from immunoSEQ multiplex PCR, and its TCRdb copy is limited to in-frame clones, with some not included. The sample records fewer than 250,000 clones, around 86% being singletons. The sample comprised peripheral blood. Receptors were obtained from a woman aged 80 or over with COVID-19, enrolled during active disease.

The chain couples TRBV4-3 to TRBJ2-3; TRBD2 matches 9 bases. Trimming took 2 bases from V and 0 from J; bases not matched to a gene: 3. This CDR3 has 16 amino acids. Germline V gene data show CDR1 as LGHNA and CDR2 as YSLEER. The CDR3, as DNA: TGCGCCAGCAGCCAAACCGGGACTAGCAGCACAGATACGCAGTATTTT. It is translated as CASSQTGTSSTDTQYF.

V gene TRBV7-2 combines with J gene TRBJ1-1, with D unclear. The CDR3 has 13 amino acids. Per the germline V gene, CDR1 is SGHTA and CDR2 is FQGNSA. V was trimmed by 6 bases and J by 6 bases, leaving 14 bases between them. CDR3 sequence reads: CASSYTPVAEAFF. The CDR3 DNA reads as TGTGCCAGCAGTTATACCCCGGTGGCTGAAGCTTTCTTT.

This chain joins TRBV5-8 and TRBJ2-7; TRBD2 matches at 13 bases. This CDR3 spans 17 amino acids. Trimming at V came to 3 bases and at J to 1 base, leaving 7 bases not matched to a gene. CDR1 and CDR2 (germline): SGHTS, YDEGEE. The CDR3: CASSSLGLAGESYEQYF. The CDR3 DNA reads TGTGCCAGCAGCTCACTAGGACTAGCGGGGGAATCCTACGAGCAGTACTTC.

The J gene is TRBJ2-5, the V gene TRBV9; the D gene is possibly TRBD2 (6 bases). Trimming pared 0 bases from V and 2 bases from J, leaving 11 bases between. The CDR3 contains 15 residues. Germline V gene data show CDR1 as SGDLS and CDR2 as YYNGEE. CDR3 sequence reads: CASSVGASGQETQYF. CDR3 DNA: TGTGCCAGCAGCGTAGGGGCCAGCGGGCAAGAGACCCAGTACTTC.

The chain recombines TRBV19 with TRBJ1-6; 7 bases are a match to TRBD1. The germline CDR1 and CDR2 sequences are LNHDA and SQIVND (reference sequence). The V gene end was trimmed by 5 bases and the J gene end by 3 bases; junction bases not matched to a gene: 4. The CDR3 spans 15 residues. The CDR3 is CASSLGTDYNSPLHF. Written as DNA, the CDR3 is TGTGCCAGTAGTCTCGGGACAGACTATAATTCACCCCTCCACTTT.

The rearrangement uses TRBV3-1 (or the pseudogene TRBV3-2) and TRBJ1-2; D remains unclear. The V end was cut by 1 base, the J end by 4 bases, with 7 bases between. This CDR3 spans 13 amino acids. Germline values: CDR1 LGHDT, CDR2 YNNKEL (reference sequence). The CDR3 reads CASSQGEGYGYTF. The CDR3 nucleotides are TGTGCCAGCAGCCAAGGGGAGGGCTATGGCTACACCTTC.

This clone was counted once. One end of the junction does not line up with germline, which may come from a read error. This chain connects TRBV4-1 to TRBJ1-2, with TRBD1 as a possible D gene (5 bases). CDR1 is MGHRA, CDR2 YSYEKL, per germline. The CDR3 has 9 amino acids. CDR3 nucleotide sequence: TGCGCCAGCAGCCCCCGGGGGAGGTTC. Protein sequence: CASSPRGRF.

This CDR3 is CASRADSYEQYF. CDR3 DNA sequence: TGTGCCAGCCGCGCCGACAGTTACGAGCAGTACTTC. V and J are TRBV2 and TRBJ2-7, with D perhaps matching TRBD1 (5 bases). CDR3 size: 12 residues. The germline V gene encodes CDR1 SNHLY and CDR2 FYNNEI. Deletions cut 8 bases from V and 4 bases from J, with 12 bases between.

V and J are TRBV5-4 and TRBJ2-3; no definite D call. Looked up from germline, CDR1 is SGHNT and CDR2 is YYREEE (reference sequence). The CDR3 extends over 12 amino acids. V was trimmed by 3 bases and J by 3 bases, leaving 5 bases between them. The CDR3 region has the DNA TGTGCCAGCAGCTATCGTACAGATACGCAGTATTTT. Translation gives CASSYRTDTQYF.

This clone occurred once. V usage is TRBV11-2 and J usage is TRBJ2-5, with 9 positions matching TRBD1. Germline V gives CDR1 SGHAT, CDR2 FQNNGV. This CDR3 spans 15 amino acids. Trimming at V came to 6 bases and at J to 5 bases, leaving 10 bases not matched to a gene. CDR3 in amino acids: CASSVQGALGETQYF. The CDR3 nucleotides read TGTGCCAGCAGTGTACAGGGGGCTTTGGGGGAGACCCAGTACTTC.

The chain carries TRBV5-6 and TRBJ2-7, with TRBD1 matching 7 bases. The germline gives CDR1 SGHDT, CDR2 YYEEEE. This CDR3 region has 14 residues. J gave up 5 bases and V 1 base, and 6 bases lay outside the gene matches. Here the CDR3 DNA reads TGTGCCAGCAGCTTGTTTTCAGGGGGAAACGAGCAGTACGTC. Translation gives CASSLFSGGNEQYV.

The chain couples TRBV19 to TRBJ1-5, with 9 bases aligning to TRBD1. The germline V gene has CDR1 LNHDA and CDR2 SQIVND (reference sequence). The V segment lost 5 bases and the J segment 6 bases; nucleotides outside the gene matches: 5. The CDR3 covers 14 residues. CDR3 sequence: CASSRGQGPQPQHF. The CDR3 region has the DNA TGTGCCAGTAGTCGGGGACAGGGCCCTCAGCCCCAGCATTTT. The whole variable domain, filled in from reference TRBV19 and TRBJ1-5, reads DGGITQSPKYLFRKEGQNVTLSCEQNLNHDAMYWYRQDPGQGLRLIYYSQIVNDFQKGDIAEGYSVSREKKESFPLTVTSAQKNPTAFYLCASSRGQGPQPQHFGDGTRLSIL.

The chain is built from TRBV29-1 and TRBJ1-4; no clear D gene. Germline values: CDR1 SQVTM, CDR2 ANQGSEA. CDR3 length: 13 amino acids. Between the trimmed V and J ends, which lost 7 bases and 10 bases, there was a span of 19 bases. The CDR3 DNA sequence: TGCAGCGCAGAGGACGGGGATCGGGGAAAACTGTTTTTT. Translating it yields CSAEDGDRGKLFF.

The chain has TRBV19 and TRBJ2-3; D perhaps matches TRBD2 (5 bases). The CDR3 runs 14 residues. The V and J ends lost 3 bases and 5 bases respectively, with 12 bases between them. Germline V gives CDR1 LNHDA, CDR2 SQIVND (reference sequence). The CDR3 spells CASSMDWVGDTQYF. Written as DNA, the CDR3 is TGTGCCAGTAGTATGGACTGGGTCGGAGATACGCAGTATTTT. Complete variable domain (other parts from reference TRBV19 and TRBJ2-3): DGGITQSPKYLFRKEGQNVTLSCEQNLNHDAMYWYRQDPGQGLRLIYYSQIVNDFQKGDIAEGYSVSREKKESFPLTVTSAQKNPTAFYLCASSMDWVGDTQYFGPGTRLTVL.

This rearrangement joins TRBV18 to TRBJ2-1; D is possibly TRBD2 (7 bases). V shed 3 bases and J shed 8 bases, with 20 bases lying between them. CDR1 and CDR2 (germline): KGHSH, LQKENI. This CDR3 spans 16 amino acids. CDR3 in amino acids: CASSPKLGGGRHEQFF. The CDR3 nucleotides are TGTGCCAGCTCACCTAAGTTAGGGGGGGGGCGCCATGAGCAGTTCTTC.

The J gene is TRBJ2-4, the V gene TRBV7-9; 8 positions agree with TRBD1. Germline V gene sequence: CDR1 SEHNR, CDR2 FQNEAQ (reference sequence). The trim removed 5 bases at V and 3 bases at J, leaving 9 bases unmatched. The CDR3 contains 16 residues. The CDR3 is CASSPAGGEDKNIQYF. The DNA for the CDR3 is TGTGCCAGCAGCCCGGCAGGGGGCGAGGACAAAAACATTCAGTACTTC.

The rearrangement joins TRBV7-2 to TRBJ2-5; no clear D gene. The V end was cut by 4 bases, the J end by 2 bases, with 14 bases between. CDR3 length: 15 amino acids. Germline CDR1 is SGHTA and CDR2 is FQGNSA. In DNA, the CDR3 is TGTGCCAGCAGCTGGCGACTGTCCTCACAAGAGACCCAGTACTTC. Translated: CASSWRLSSQETQYF.

This chain joins TRBV7-2 and TRBJ1-1, with a possible D match to TRBD1 (6 bases). The CDR3 length is 12 residues. V shed 5 bases and J shed 5 bases, with 9 bases lying between them. In germline, CDR1 is SGHTA, CDR2 FQGNSA. The CDR3 bases are TGTGCCAGCAGCCCACAGGGAACTGAAGCTTTCTTT. This translates into CASSPQGTEAFF.

The V gene is TRBV14, the J gene TRBJ2-5, with 9 bases aligning to TRBD1. The CDR3 is 16 residues long. The germline gives CDR1 SGHDN, CDR2 FVKESK. The trim removed 0 bases at V and 2 bases at J, leaving 4 bases unmatched. CDR3 DNA: TGTGCCAGCAGCCAAGATCACGGGACAGGGCAAGAGACCCAGTACTTC. Protein product: CASSQDHGTGQETQYF.

The CDR3 loop is CAWRRPGTSFYEQYF. CDR3 nucleotide sequence: TGTGCCTGGAGGAGACCCGGGACATCTTTTTACGAGCAGTACTTC. The chain links TRBV30 to TRBJ2-7; maybe TRBD1 (6 bases). V was clipped by 3 bases and J by 4 bases, with 19 bases between them. The CDR3 has 15 residues. Germline CDR1 and CDR2: GTSNPN and SVGIG (reference sequence).

The CDR3 DNA is TGTGCCAGCAGTACCCAGACAGCCACTGAAGCTTTCTTT. It codes for CASSTQTATEAFF. The chain couples TRBV3-1 (or the pseudogene TRBV3-2) to TRBJ1-1; maybe TRBD1 (5 bases). Looked up from germline, CDR1 is LGHDT and CDR2 is YNNKEL (reference sequence). The CDR3 is made up of 13 amino acids. V shed 6 bases and J shed 4 bases, with 12 bases lying between them.

This clone came up once. J is TRBJ2-2 and V is TRBV30, with TRBD1 as a possible D gene (5 bases). V lost 2 bases, J lost 0 bases, and 10 bases lay in between. The CDR3 has 15 amino acids. Germline CDR1 and CDR2: GTSNPN and SVGIG (reference sequence). The CDR3 region is CAWSRGSSNTGELFF. The DNA for the CDR3 is TGTGCCTGGAGTAGGGGTAGTTCGAACACCGGGGAGCTGTTTTTT.

V usage is TRBV18 and J usage is TRBJ2-5; 13 bases agree with TRBD2. Per the germline V gene, CDR1 is KGHSH and CDR2 is LQKENI. After removal of 2 bases from V and 4 bases from J, the junction contained 1 base not matched to a gene. The CDR3 is made up of 15 amino acids. CDR3 amino acids: CASSPRTSGGETQYF. CDR3 sequence (DNA): TGTGCCAGCTCACCAAGGACTAGCGGGGGAGAGACCCAGTACTTC.